Listed below are T cell receptor beta chains from one sample, sequenced in a study of CD8+CD57+ T cells in acquired aplastic anemia. TCRdb recomputed calls from the reads with MiXCR, one row per CDR3 protein. The sample contains 90,000 to 130,000 distinct CDR3 sequences, under 60% of which appear only once. Sequencing input: sorted CD4+, CD8+, or CD8+CD57+ T cells (not recorded which) from PBMCs. The source is a human donor in good health, serving as a control. Each CDR3 is given with its conserved first and last residue. Each record gives: V gene, J gene, D gene, clone size, CDR3 protein, CDR3 DNA. The D gene is left open where the match is weak. Size is stated for part of the rows, as once, few or many counts, or as a class when the clone is expanded.

TRBV4-1,TRBJ1-5,.,many,CASSPGGSQPQHF,TGCGCCAGCAGCCCAGGCGGTAGTCAGCCCCAGCATTTT
TRBV2,TRBJ1-2,.,.,CASKTRQTYGYTF,TGTGCCAGTAAGACCCGACAGACCTATGGCTACACCTTC
TRBV19,TRBJ1-1,.,few,CASTWNTEAFF,TGTGCCAGTACTTGGAATACTGAAGCTTTCTTT
TRBV15,TRBJ2-3,TRBD1,.,CATSSLTGVTDTQYF,TGTGCCACCAGCAGCTTGACAGGGGTGACAGATACGCAGTATTTT
TRBV7-9,TRBJ1-1,.,many,CASSQRTAEAFF,TGTGCCAGCAGCCAGAGGACAGCAGAAGCTTTCTTT
TRBV15,TRBJ1-5,.,.,CATSERAGGPQHF,TGTGCCACCAGCGAGAGGGCCGGGGGGCCCCAGCATTTT
TRBV7-9,TRBJ2-7,.,.,CASSSAGEVYEQYF,TGTGCCAGCAGCTCTGCAGGGGAGGTCTACGAGCAGTACTTC
TRBV6-1,TRBJ2-1,.,.,CASSIRDLVYNEQFF,TGTGCCAGTAGTATCCGGGACTTAGTGTACAATGAGCAGTTCTTC
TRBV25-1,TRBJ2-7,TRBD2,.,CASSGDGGAYEQYF,TGTGCCAGCAGTGGTGACGGGGGGGCGTACGAGCAGTACTTC
TRBV10-3,TRBJ2-1,TRBD2,.,CAISDSTSGGNGQFF,TGTGCCATCAGTGACTCGACTAGCGGGGGGAATGGGCAGTTCTTC
TRBV19,TRBJ2-5,TRBD1,.,CASSMLWTGAETQYF,TGTGCCAGTAGTATGCTCTGGACAGGGGCGGAGACCCAGTACTTC
TRBV14,TRBJ2-3,.,many,CASSQMGTGTDTQYF,TGTGCCAGCAGCCAAATGGGGACGGGCACAGATACGCAGTATTTT
TRBV25-1,TRBJ1-5,.,many,CASSDSRNQPQHF,TGTGCCAGCAGTGATTCCCGTAATCAGCCCCAGCATTTT
TRBV25-1,TRBJ2-5,TRBD2,few,CASSQGGTSGIETQYF,TGTGCCAGCAGCCAAGGGGGGACTAGCGGGATAGAGACCCAGTACTTC
TRBV7-4,TRBJ1-2,.,many,CASRTTGTYGYTF,TGTGCCAGCAGGACCACAGGGACCTATGGCTACACCTTC
TRBV19,TRBJ2-7,TRBD1,.,CASSRDRGPLYEQYF,TGTGCCAGCAGCCGGGACAGGGGGCCGCTCTACGAGCAGTACTTC
TRBV6-1,TRBJ2-7,.,.,CASSEAKGAYEQYF,TGTGCCAGCAGTGAAGCGAAAGGAGCCTACGAGCAGTACTTC
TRBV6-2/TRBV6-3,TRBJ1-5,.,.,CASSYGPNQPQHF,TGTGCCAGCAGTTACGGTCCTAATCAGCCCCAGCATTTT
TRBV10-3,TRBJ1-4,TRBD1,few,CAISGGTDSTNEKLFF,TGTGCCATCAGTGGGGGGACAGATTCAACTAATGAAAAACTGTTTTTT
TRBV25-1,TRBJ2-1,.,.,CASSQGVSHNEQFF,TGCGCCAGCAGCCAAGGGGTCTCCCACAATGAGCAGTTCTTC
TRBV14,TRBJ2-7,.,many,CASSQDQEGPYSYEQYF,TGTGCCAGCAGCCAAGATCAGGAGGGGCCTTACTCCTACGAGCAGTACTTC
TRBV2,TRBJ2-7,.,.,CASKNTPAGEQYF,TGTGCCAGCAAAAACACCCCGGCTGGGGAGCAGTACTTC
TRBV29-1,TRBJ2-1,.,.,CSVSGGEQLF,TGCAGCGTTAGTGGGGGTGAGCAGCTCTTC
TRBV2,TRBJ1-1,.,.,CASSEEGVVTEAFF,TGTGCCAGCAGTGAGGAAGGGGTGGTCACTGAAGCTTTCTTT
TRBV4-1,TRBJ1-1,.,.,CASNKNSKAFF,TGTGCCAGCAACAAGAACAGCAAAGCTTTCTTT
TRBV7-2,TRBJ1-1,.,many,CASSLVGSYRATEAFF,TGTGCCAGCAGCTTAGTCGGGAGTTACAGGGCCACTGAAGCTTTCTTT